Described below is a single T cell receptor beta chain sequence and its context. Its antigen is still unknown. TCRdb's table, derived via immunoSEQ multiplex PCR, lists solely in-frame clones and lacks some. The table records over 95,000 clones, approximately 90% of them present only once. These data originate in a study of T cell responses to AZD1222 COVID-19 vaccine. Broader study findings: Recipients of AZD1222 seropositive at baseline numbered only five or six. Repertoires in all cases were sampled only once the peak T cell response had passed. Nearly half of unique spike-specific TCRs reportedly avoided B.1.351 and B.1.1.7 mutated regions. Most donors were white British, females outnumbered males, and clonal diversity was possibly underestimated.

The clonotype comes from an adult in good health. The sequenced sample was peripheral blood, obtained on day 0 of AZD1222 vaccination.

CDR3 nucleotides: TGTGCCTGGGGTCGACAGGGAGGGAGTTCACCCCTCCACTTT. Translated: CAWGRQGGSSPLHF. The J gene is TRBJ1-6, the V gene TRBV30, with 7 bases that match TRBD1. Trimming cost V 5 bases and J 9 bases; bases outside gene matches: 10. This CDR3 is 14 amino acids long. Germline V CDR1 and CDR2: GTSNPN, SVGIG (reference sequence).